These 27 T cell receptor beta chains came from one sample sequenced in a study of T cells in Graves' hyperthyroidism and ophthalmopathy. TCR beta CDR3 regions were amplified from RNA transcripts. A first-round RT-PCR of the TCR CDR3 used the HTBI primer set. MiXCR, applied by TCRdb to the multiplex PCR reads, yields one record per CDR3 protein. The data contain fewer than 250,000 distinct CDR3 sequences, about 15% of them seen just once; the ten biggest clones take up 25% to 30%. The sequenced material came from blood. The receptors come from a woman between 18 and 30 years old with Graves' ophthalmopathy.

The sample holds a few counts of this clonotype. It may be a read error: a sequence one base away is much more abundant. The CDR3 loop is CASSYTPARGDTEAFF. CDR3 DNA sequence: TGTGCCAGCAGTTACACACCCGCCCGGGGAGACACTGAAGCTTTCTTT. The V and J genes are TRBV6-5 and TRBJ1-1, with D unclear. V lost 2 bases, J lost 3 bases, and 16 bases lay in between. The CDR3 extends over 16 amino acids. Germline V gene lookup returns CDR1 MNHEY and CDR2 SVGAGI.

This clonotype has a count of ten or more. V gene TRBV3-1 combines with J gene TRBJ1-1; D gene unclear. The CDR3 spans 10 residues. From germline, CDR1 is LGHDT and CDR2 YNNKEL (reference sequence). V was clipped by 8 bases and J by 14 bases, with 15 bases between them. CDR3 amino acids: CASAGTSPFF. CDR3 nucleotides: TGTGCCAGCGCGGGCACATCTCCATTCTTT.

This clonotype was recorded at least ten times. V usage is TRBV5-1 and J usage is TRBJ2-5; 7 bases fit TRBD1. There are 13 residues in the CDR3. Germline V gene data show CDR1 as SGHRS and CDR2 as YFSETQ. V lost 4 bases and J lost 5; bases outside the gene matches: 5. This chain's CDR3 is CASSIPQGETQYF. In nucleotides, the CDR3 is TGCGCCAGCAGCATACCACAGGGGGAGACCCAGTACTTC.

This clonotype was counted many times. J is TRBJ2-1 and V is TRBV4-3; 8 bases are a match to TRBD1. CDR1 is LGHNA and CDR2 is YSLEER in the germline V gene. CDR3 length: 15 amino acids. The J segment lost 6 bases and the V segment lost 2 bases, leaving 6 bases of the junction unmatched. DNA for the CDR3: TGCGCCAGCAGCCAAAATCTCGGACAGGGCAATGAGCAGTTCTTC. Translated: CASSQNLGQGNEQFF.

This clonotype was seen at least ten times. The CDR3 protein is CSARDISNQPQHF. The CDR3 coding sequence is TGCAGTGCTAGAGATATTTCGAATCAGCCCCAGCATTTT. The V call is TRBV20-1, the J call TRBJ1-5; D is uncertain. Germline V gene lookup returns CDR1 DFQATT and CDR2 SNEGSKA (reference sequence). The V end was cut by 0 bases, the J end by 4 bases, with 7 bases between. The CDR3 runs to 13 residues.

Ten or more counts support this clonotype. The chain carries TRBV9 and TRBJ2-1, with TRBD2 identical over 12 bases. Per germline, CDR1 SGDLS and CDR2 YYNGEE. J was trimmed by 5 bases and V by 3 bases; bases with no gene match: 6. The CDR3 is made up of 16 amino acids. The CDR3 loop reads CASSEGRTSGNNEQFF. The CDR3, as DNA: TGTGCCAGCAGCGAGGGGAGGACTAGCGGGAACAATGAGCAGTTCTTC.

This clonotype was detected many times. The CDR3 sequence is CASSLNRGSGELFF. For the CDR3, the DNA is TGTGCCAGCAGCCTTAACCGAGGTAGCGGGGAGCTGTTTTTT. The rearrangement joins TRBV3-1 to TRBJ2-2; D gene ambiguous. The germline V gene has CDR1 LGHDT and CDR2 YNNKEL (reference sequence). The CDR3 has 14 amino acids. V shed 4 bases and J shed 7 bases, with 13 bases lying between them.

This clonotype occurred many times. The gene calls are TRBV25-1 and TRBJ1-2; a possible D gene is TRBD1 (5 bases). CDR1 MGHDK and CDR2 SYGVNS come from the germline V gene. Trimming removed 2 bases from V and 7 bases from J, with 17 bases in between. This CDR3 has 15 amino acids. The CDR3 sequence is CASSEIKGGVPGYTF. As DNA, the CDR3 is TGTGCCAGCAGTGAAATTAAAGGAGGGGTGCCTGGCTACACCTTC.

The chain has TRBV28 and TRBJ2-7; the match to TRBD2 covers 9 bases. The CDR3 sequence is 18 residues long. Trimming at V came to 0 bases and at J to 0 bases, leaving 9 bases not matched to a gene. Per the germline V gene, CDR1 is MDHEN and CDR2 is SYDVKM. CDR3 sequence (DNA): TGTGCCAGCAGTTTATGGCTAGCGGGGAGCCCCTCCTCCTACGAGCAGTACTTC. Residues: CASSLWLAGSPSSYEQYF.

This clonotype came up many times. The chain uses TRBV15 and TRBJ1-1; D perhaps matches TRBD1 (5 bases). The CDR3 totals 13 residues. V was shortened by 0 bases and J by 5 bases, with 7 bases between the two germline ends. Germline CDR1 is LNHNV and CDR2 is YYDKDF (reference sequence). DNA of the CDR3: TGTGCCACCAGCAGAGACAGGGTTACTGAAGCTTTCTTT. It specifies CATSRDRVTEAFF.

This clonotype was observed many times. The chain combines TRBV28 with TRBJ1-2; TRBD1 might be the D (5 bases). The CDR3 runs 12 residues. Looked up from germline, CDR1 is MDHEN and CDR2 is SYDVKM. V dropped 5 bases and J dropped 5 bases, with 9 bases sitting between them. DNA of the CDR3: TGTGCCAGCAGTGGGGGTGGTTATGGCTACACCTTC. Encoded protein: CASSGGGYGYTF.

This clonotype was seen at least ten times. The V call is TRBV6-5, the J call TRBJ1-4; D is perhaps TRBD1 (5 bases). V was trimmed by 0 bases and J by 8 bases, leaving 13 bases between them. CDR3 size: 15 residues. Germline CDR1 and CDR2: MNHEY and SVGAGI. The CDR3 DNA reads TGTGCCAGCAGTTACTCGATACAGGCGAGAGAAAAACTGTTTTTT. Its protein is CASSYSIQAREKLFF.

This clonotype was found many times. The gene calls are TRBV5-1 and TRBJ1-5; 7 positions match TRBD1. The CDR3 covers 14 residues. Germline loops: CDR1 SGHRS, CDR2 YFSETQ. Trimming cost V 4 bases and J 5 bases; bases outside gene matches: 6. CDR3 in DNA: TGCGCCAGCAGCCTGACAGGGTTCGATCAGCCCCAGCATTTT. It encodes CASSLTGFDQPQHF. Using reference TRBV5-1 and TRBJ1-5 for the parts outside the CDR3, the full variable domain is KAGVTQTPRYLIKTRGQQVTLSCSPISGHRSVSWYQQTPGQGLQFLFEYFSETQRNKGNFPGRFSGRQFSNSRSEMNVSTLELGDSALYLCASSLTGFDQPQHFGDGTRLSIL.

In its sample, this clonotype is medium-sized. The chain couples TRBV28 to TRBJ2-1; perhaps TRBD2 as D (6 bases). CDR1 MDHEN and CDR2 SYDVKM come from the germline V gene. The CDR3 runs to 15 residues. V was trimmed by 3 bases and J by 0 bases, leaving 9 bases between them. The CDR3 protein is CASSFAGSSYNEQFF. CDR3 nucleotides: TGTGCCAGCAGTTTCGCGGGAAGCTCCTACAATGAGCAGTTCTTC.

This clonotype appeared a few times. The chain recombines TRBV19 with TRBJ1-5; D is possibly TRBD1 (6 bases). Germline V gene lookup returns CDR1 LNHDA and CDR2 SQIVND (reference sequence). V lost 5 bases and J lost 2, with 16 bases in between. This CDR3 contains 16 residues. The CDR3 bases are TGTGCCAGTAGTCCTCACAGGGAAGGGGGCAATCAGCCCCAGCATTTT. It is translated as CASSPHREGGNQPQHF.

V usage is TRBV6-1 and J usage is TRBJ1-1, with a tentative D call TRBD1 (5 bases). Trimming took 3 bases from V and 1 from J, leaving 21 bases between them. Per germline, CDR1 MNHNS and CDR2 SASEGT. This CDR3 contains 18 residues. The CDR3 region has the DNA TGTGCCAGCAGTGATCCTGGCAGCCAGTGGGGGGGGAACACTGAAGCTTTCTTT. Translating gives CASSDPGSQWGGNTEAFF.

About this clonotype itself: A much larger clone lies one base from this, so it may be a read error. The rearrangement links TRBV28 to TRBJ2-2; D is uncertain. Looked up from germline, CDR1 is MDHEN and CDR2 is SYDVKM. With 7 bases removed from V and 0 bases from J, the gap between germline ends came to 12 bases. The length of the CDR3 is 15 residues. The CDR3 coding sequence is TGTGCCAGCACGTCACAGCCCCCGAACACCGGGGAGCTGTTTTTT. It is translated as CASTSQPPNTGELFF.

This clonotype was seen ten or more times. The rearrangement links TRBV12-3 or TRBV12-4 to TRBJ1-3, with 10 bases aligning to TRBD1. Germline trimming cut 9 bases from V and 3 bases from J; bases unmatched to any gene: 11. The CDR3 consists of 16 residues. The CDR3 here is CARGVGDRGYGNTIYF. CDR3 bases: TGTGCCAGGGGGGTGGGGGACAGGGGATATGGAAACACCATATATTTT.

Ten or more counts support this clonotype. The J gene is TRBJ2-6, the V gene TRBV7-3; D is unclear. The CDR3 extends over 14 amino acids. CDR1 and CDR2 (germline): SGHTA, FQGTGA. Trimming left V 4 bases short and J 2 bases short, with 6 bases between. CDR3: CASSSGAGANVLTF. The CDR3 DNA reads as TGTGCCAGCAGCTCGGGCGCTGGGGCCAACGTCCTGACTTTC.

This clonotype was seen many times. The chain combines TRBV6-2 or TRBV6-3 with TRBJ2-1; 7 bases align to TRBD2. The CDR3 is 15 amino acids. Unmatched junction bases numbered 10, after V lost 5 bases and J lost 6 bases. The germline V gene encodes CDR1 MNHEY and CDR2 SVGEGT. The CDR3 region is CASSIRGRAGNEQFF. CDR3 bases: TGTGCCAGCAGTATCCGAGGGAGGGCAGGCAATGAGCAGTTCTTC.

This clonotype has at least ten counts. The chain employs TRBV7-3 and TRBJ2-1; 12 nucleotides agree with TRBD2. Germline trimming cut 3 bases from V and 7 bases from J; bases unmatched to any gene: 4. The germline V gene encodes CDR1 SGHTA and CDR2 FQGTGA. This CDR3 has 15 amino acids. Written as DNA, the CDR3 is TGTGCCAGCAGCTTGCAAACTAGCGGGGGGAATGAGCAGTTCTTC. Amino acids: CASSLQTSGGNEQFF.

This clonotype was detected many times. This chain connects TRBV6-1 to TRBJ2-3; unclear D gene. Germline V gives CDR1 MNHNS, CDR2 SASEGT. V dropped 6 bases and J dropped 0 bases, with 13 bases sitting between them. This CDR3 contains 15 residues. The CDR3 here is CASSPRYYSTDTQYF. The CDR3 DNA follows: TGTGCCAGCAGCCCCAGGTATTACAGCACAGATACGCAGTATTTT.

This clonotype was picked up a small number of times. The chain uses TRBV29-1 and TRBJ2-3; D perhaps matches TRBD2 (6 bases). Germline lookup yields CDR1 SQVTM and CDR2 ANQGSEA. This CDR3 region has 15 residues. The ends were cut back, 6 bases at V and 0 bases at J, with 16 bases in the middle. This CDR3 reads CSVSYPGTSTDTQYF. In DNA form, the CDR3 reads TGCAGCGTCTCCTACCCCGGGACTAGCACAGATACGCAGTATTTT.

This chain joins TRBV12-3 or TRBV12-4 and TRBJ1-3, with 7 positions matching TRBD1. V was clipped by 1 base and J by 6 bases; unmatched bases: 3. The length of the CDR3 is 14 residues. The CDR3: CASSLGQGVNTIYF. Written as DNA, the CDR3 is TGTGCCAGCAGTTTAGGTCAGGGGGTAAACACCATATATTTT.

In this sample, this clonotype turned up many times. This chain joins TRBV7-9 and TRBJ1-1; a possible D gene is TRBD1 (5 bases). This CDR3 comprises 13 residues. The V end was cut by 3 bases, the J end by 7 bases, with 12 bases between. Germline lookup yields CDR1 SEHNR and CDR2 FQNEAQ (reference sequence). CDR3 sequence reads: CASSLVQGIEAFF. CDR3 DNA sequence: TGTGCCAGCAGCTTGGTCCAGGGTATTGAAGCTTTCTTT.

This clonotype has a count of ten or more. The chain links TRBV7-2 to TRBJ2-2, with TRBD2 as a possible D gene (5 bases). This CDR3 contains 13 residues. V lost 5 bases and J 8 bases, leaving 12 bases between the germline ends. The germline gives CDR1 SGHTA, CDR2 FQGNSA. The CDR3 is CASSPRAAGELFF. The CDR3 DNA reads as TGTGCCAGCAGCCCCAGAGCGGCTGGGGAGCTGTTTTTT.

The rearrangement links TRBV12-3 or TRBV12-4 to TRBJ2-5, with a tentative D call TRBD2 (5 bases). V was cut by 6 bases and J by 4 bases, with 12 bases left in between. The CDR3 runs to 13 residues. The CDR3 nucleotides read TGTGCCAGCAGACCTGGACTCTCAGAGACCCAGTACTTC. This codes for CASRPGLSETQYF.